This is a list of T cell receptor beta chains from one sample in a study of blood T cell repertoires in COVID-19. Sequencing was performed with immunoSEQ multiplex PCR; in TCRdb, only in-frame clones are kept and a portion is missing. The sample lists more than 200,000 clones, 80% to 90% occurring once. Source material: PBMCs or T cells enriched from blood (not recorded which). The receptors originated from a woman between 25 and 40 years old who had recovered from COVID-19. Both conserved end residues are part of each CDR3. Each record gives: clone size, J gene, D gene, V gene, CDR3 protein, CDR3 DNA. The D gene is left open where the match is weak. Some rows have no size entry. The others give once, few or many, or a class for an expanded clone.

clone_size: .; j_call: TRBJ2-1; d_call: .; v_call: TRBV5-4; cdr3_aa: CASSFPALADNEQFF; cdr3_nt: TGTGCCAGCAGCTTTCCTGCGCTAGCAGACAATGAGCAGTTCTTC
clone_size: .; j_call: TRBJ1-5; d_call: .; v_call: TRBV30; cdr3_aa: CAWSDGGRVRDQPQHF; cdr3_nt: TGTGCCTGGAGTGACGGAGGACGCGTCCGGGATCAGCCCCAGCATTTT
clone_size: .; j_call: TRBJ1-2; d_call: .; v_call: TRBV9; cdr3_aa: CASSVAGVTSGYTF; cdr3_nt: TGTGCCAGCAGCGTAGCAGGGGTTACGAGCGGCTACACCTTC
clone_size: .; j_call: TRBJ1-1; d_call: .; v_call: TRBV6-2/TRBV6-3; cdr3_aa: CASSSNRVTEAFF; cdr3_nt: TGTGCCAGCAGTTCCAACAGGGTAACTGAAGCTTTCTTT
clone_size: .; j_call: TRBJ1-5; d_call: .; v_call: TRBV28; cdr3_aa: CATQGRGGQPQHF; cdr3_nt: TGTGCCACCCAGGGCAGGGGTGGTCAGCCCCAGCATTTT
clone_size: .; j_call: TRBJ2-1; d_call: TRBD2; v_call: TRBV5-4; cdr3_aa: CASSSGLAGDIEQFF; cdr3_nt: TGTGCCAGCAGCTCAGGACTAGCGGGAGATATTGAGCAGTTCTTC
clone_size: .; j_call: TRBJ1-2; d_call: .; v_call: TRBV19; cdr3_aa: CASTTYRDYGYTF; cdr3_nt: TGTGCCAGTACCACCTACAGGGACTATGGCTACACCTTC
clone_size: .; j_call: TRBJ1-1; d_call: TRBD1; v_call: TRBV11-2; cdr3_aa: CASSSPGQGGTEAFF; cdr3_nt: TGTGCCAGCAGCTCGCCGGGACAGGGGGGGACTGAAGCTTTCTTT
clone_size: .; j_call: TRBJ1-2; d_call: .; v_call: TRBV5-8; cdr3_aa: CASSLAARDHGYTF; cdr3_nt: TGTGCCAGCAGCTTGGCCGCGCGGGACCATGGCTACACCTTC
clone_size: .; j_call: TRBJ1-1; d_call: .; v_call: TRBV18; cdr3_aa: CASSPERNTEAFF; cdr3_nt: TGTGCCAGCTCACCAGAGAGAAACACTGAAGCTTTCTTT
clone_size: .; j_call: TRBJ2-1; d_call: TRBD1; v_call: TRBV11-3; cdr3_aa: CASSLGQGEANEQFF; cdr3_nt: TGTGCCAGCAGCTTAGGACAGGGGGAAGCTAATGAGCAGTTCTTC
clone_size: .; j_call: TRBJ2-5; d_call: .; v_call: TRBV4-1; cdr3_aa: CASSQRSEETQYF; cdr3_nt: TGCGCCAGCAGCCAGCGATCGGAAGAGACCCAGTACTTC
clone_size: once; j_call: TRBJ1-5; d_call: .; v_call: TRBV19; cdr3_aa: CASSIVFEESNQPQHF; cdr3_nt: TGTGCCAGTAGTATAGTGTTCGAGGAGAGCAATCAGCCCCAGCATTTT
clone_size: .; j_call: TRBJ1-1; d_call: .; v_call: TRBV18; cdr3_aa: CASSPSRGASTEAFF; cdr3_nt: TGTGCCAGCTCACCTTCTCGGGGGGCAAGCACTGAAGCTTTCTTT
clone_size: .; j_call: TRBJ2-1; d_call: .; v_call: TRBV19; cdr3_aa: CASSIQETSNEQFF; cdr3_nt: TGTGCCAGTAGTATCCAGGAAACTTCAAATGAGCAGTTCTTC
clone_size: .; j_call: TRBJ1-5; d_call: TRBD1; v_call: TRBV28; cdr3_aa: CASSTPGQGEIGNQPQHF; cdr3_nt: TGTGCCAGCAGTACGCCGGGACAGGGGGAAATCGGCAATCAGCCCCAGCATTTT
clone_size: .; j_call: TRBJ1-2; d_call: .; v_call: TRBV15; cdr3_aa: CATSSISGHPWDGYTF; cdr3_nt: TGTGCCACCAGCAGCATATCAGGCCATCCTTGGGATGGCTACACCTTC
clone_size: .; j_call: TRBJ2-2; d_call: TRBD2; v_call: TRBV6-6; cdr3_aa: CASETELAGNGELFF; cdr3_nt: TGTGCCAGCGAAACTGAACTAGCGGGGAACGGGGAGCTGTTTTTT
clone_size: .; j_call: TRBJ2-2; d_call: .; v_call: TRBV5-1; cdr3_aa: CASSPGREDGELFF; cdr3_nt: TGCGCCAGCAGTCCGGGCAGGGAGGACGGGGAGCTGTTTTTT
clone_size: .; j_call: TRBJ2-5; d_call: TRBD2; v_call: TRBV27; cdr3_aa: CALPGLLGQETQYF; cdr3_nt: TGTGCCCTGCCGGGACTACTGGGTCAAGAGACCCAGTACTTC
clone_size: .; j_call: TRBJ2-4; d_call: .; v_call: TRBV9; cdr3_aa: CASSSGHGAKNIQYF; cdr3_nt: TGTGCCAGCAGCTCCGGACATGGAGCCAAAAACATTCAGTACTTC
clone_size: once; j_call: TRBJ1-4; d_call: .; v_call: TRBV2; cdr3_aa: CASSVEGSSNEKLFF; cdr3_nt: TGTGCCAGCAGTGTGGAGGGGTCGTCTAATGAAAAACTGTTTTTT
clone_size: .; j_call: TRBJ2-7; d_call: .; v_call: TRBV28; cdr3_aa: CASSLSEAPYEQYF; cdr3_nt: TGTGCCAGCAGTTTATCTGAGGCCCCCTACGAGCAGTACTTC
clone_size: .; j_call: TRBJ2-1; d_call: TRBD2; v_call: TRBV4-3; cdr3_aa: CASSLSGTVYNEQFF; cdr3_nt: TGCGCCAGCAGCCTTAGCGGGACGGTGTACAATGAGCAGTTCTTC
clone_size: .; j_call: TRBJ1-1; d_call: .; v_call: TRBV29-1; cdr3_aa: CSVHGGGRYTEAFF; cdr3_nt: TGCAGCGTCCATGGGGGGGGACGATACACTGAAGCTTTCTTT
clone_size: .; j_call: TRBJ2-7; d_call: TRBD2; v_call: TRBV4-1; cdr3_aa: CASSQDSGSGSWSGEQYF; cdr3_nt: TGCGCCAGCAGCCAAGATTCAGGTAGCGGGAGTTGGTCGGGCGAGCAGTACTTC
clone_size: .; j_call: TRBJ1-3; d_call: .; v_call: TRBV19; cdr3_aa: CASSLENGFSSGNTIYF; cdr3_nt: TGTGCCAGTAGCTTGGAAAACGGGTTTAGCTCTGGAAACACCATATATTTT
clone_size: few; j_call: TRBJ1-1; d_call: .; v_call: TRBV6-2/TRBV6-3; cdr3_aa: CASSYQGTTEAFF; cdr3_nt: TGTGCCAGCAGTTACCAGGGGACCACTGAAGCTTTCTTT
clone_size: .; j_call: TRBJ1-3; d_call: TRBD1; v_call: TRBV6-5; cdr3_aa: CASSYFGTGAGNTIYF; cdr3_nt: TGTGCCAGCAGTTACTTCGGGACAGGGGCTGGAAACACCATATATTTT
clone_size: .; j_call: TRBJ2-7; d_call: TRBD1; v_call: TRBV28; cdr3_aa: CASSLFPSFNRGAYEQYF; cdr3_nt: TGTGCCAGCAGTTTATTTCCTTCTTTTAACAGGGGGGCATACGAGCAGTACTTC
clone_size: .; j_call: TRBJ1-1; d_call: TRBD1; v_call: TRBV9; cdr3_aa: CASSVASQGASSMNTEAFF; cdr3_nt: TGTGCCAGCAGCGTAGCATCGCAGGGGGCCTCTTCCATGAACACTGAAGCTTTCTTT
clone_size: .; j_call: TRBJ1-1; d_call: .; v_call: TRBV4-2; cdr3_aa: CASSQKGREEAFF; cdr3_nt: TGTGCCAGCAGCCAAAAGGGTAGGGAGGAAGCTTTCTTT
clone_size: .; j_call: TRBJ1-1; d_call: .; v_call: TRBV5-1; cdr3_aa: CASKETDMNTEAFF; cdr3_nt: TGCGCCTCAAAGGAGACAGATATGAACACTGAAGCTTTCTTT
clone_size: .; j_call: TRBJ1-5; d_call: .; v_call: TRBV19; cdr3_aa: CASSIDPEGNQHF; cdr3_nt: TGTGCCAGTAGTATAGATCCCGAGGGAAACCAGCATTTT
clone_size: once; j_call: TRBJ2-1; d_call: TRBD2; v_call: TRBV5-5; cdr3_aa: CASSLTSANEQFF; cdr3_nt: TGTGCCAGCAGCTTGACTAGCGCCAATGAGCAGTTCTTC